One sample yielded the 18 T cell receptor beta chains listed below, sequenced in a study of shared clonotypes between healthy human individuals. Repertoires were generated with immunoSEQ multiplex PCR, while TCRdb's copy carries only in-frame clones and drops some. The sample holds 2,100,000 or so clones, almost 96% seen once. Material for sequencing was naive CD4+ T cells sorted from blood. Indicated subset: CD45RA+ positively selected. Receptor source: a man between 18 and 29 years old in good health.

The chain uses TRBV12-5 and TRBJ1-2; D gene uncertain. The ends were cut back, 0 bases at V and 2 bases at J, with 7 bases in the middle. This CDR3 region has 14 residues. CDR1 and CDR2 (germline): LGHNT, FRNRAP. The CDR3 bases are TGTGCTAGTGGTTTGGTACCCCTGAACTATGGCTACACCTTC. It encodes CASGLVPLNYGYTF.

The J gene is TRBJ2-7, the V gene TRBV5-1; TRBD2 aligns across 16 bases. With V trimmed by 1 base and J by 5 bases, 6 bases remained unmatched. In germline, CDR1 is SGHRS, CDR2 YFSETQ. This CDR3 comprises 17 residues. The DNA of the CDR3 is TGCGCCAGCAGCTTGATAGGGACTAGCGGGGGGGCCCACGAGCAGTACTTC. Protein sequence: CASSLIGTSGGAHEQYF.

The sample holds one count of this clone. The chain carries TRBV7-8 and TRBJ1-1; TRBD1 aligns across 7 bases. CDR1 is SGHVS and CDR2 is FQNEAQ in the germline V gene. CDR3 length equals 16 residues. V lost 5 bases and J lost 0; bases outside the gene matches: 9. The CDR3 here is CASSPQGGDMNTEAFF. In nucleotides, the CDR3 is TGTGCCAGCAGCCCCCAGGGGGGGGACATGAACACTGAAGCTTTCTTT.

V gene TRBV7-9 combines with J gene TRBJ2-1; no clear D gene. Trimming took off 8 bases at V and 6 bases at J, with 17 bases between the two ends. The CDR3 loop spans 14 amino acids. Germline CDR1 is SEHNR and CDR2 is FQNEAQ (reference sequence). The CDR3 nucleotides read TGTGCCAGCGGCAGGACCCCAACCAGCAATGAGCAGTTCTTC. Translation: CASGRTPTSNEQFF.

This clone has only a few counts. This rearrangement joins TRBV27 to TRBJ1-1, with D unclear. V lost 5 bases and J lost 3, with 16 bases in between. Germline-derived CDR1 and CDR2 are MNHEY and SMNVEV (reference sequence). CDR3 length equals 15 residues. The CDR3 protein is CASSTPSSSYTEAFF. CDR3 coding DNA: TGTGCCAGCAGTACACCTTCGAGTTCCTACACTGAAGCTTTCTTT.

V and J are TRBV6-6 and TRBJ2-5, with D possibly being TRBD2 (6 bases). The germline V gene has CDR1 MNHNY and CDR2 SVGAGI (reference sequence). Deletions cut 0 bases from V and 4 bases from J, with 9 bases between. The CDR3 covers 14 residues. CDR3 DNA: TGTGCCAGCAGTTACTCTTGGGGGGTAGAGACCCAGTACTTC. Its translation is CASSYSWGVETQYF.

V and J are TRBV7-8 and TRBJ2-6; 8 bases map to TRBD1. With 3 bases clipped from V and 0 bases from J, the junction kept 4 bases outside the gene matches. The V gene's germline CDR1 is SGHVS and CDR2 FQNEAQ. This CDR3 comprises 17 residues. In DNA form, the CDR3 reads TGTGCCAGCAGCTTGGGGACAGGCTACTCTGGGGCCAACGTCCTGACTTTC. Residues: CASSLGTGYSGANVLTF.

V is TRBV10-2 and J is TRBJ2-2; perhaps TRBD2 as D (5 bases). CDR3 length equals 13 residues. Germline-derived CDR1 and CDR2 are WSHSY and SAAADI. V was trimmed by 8 bases and J by 4 bases, leaving 11 bases between them. In DNA form, the CDR3 reads TGCGCCAGCCGGGGAACGGTCACCGGGGAGCTGTTTTTT. Encoded protein: CASRGTVTGELFF.

This clone was counted between two and nine times. V and J are TRBV30 and TRBJ2-2; maybe TRBD1 (5 bases). CDR3 length: 11 amino acids. Per germline, CDR1 GTSNPN and CDR2 SVGIG (reference sequence). Trimming stripped 4 bases from V and 6 bases from J, with 6 bases between. The CDR3 loop reads CAWKGPGELFF. CDR3 coding DNA: TGTGCCTGGAAGGGGCCCGGGGAGCTGTTTTTT.

The chain joins TRBV11-1 to TRBJ1-5; D is undetermined. Trimming removed 0 bases at V and 7 bases at J, with 13 bases between. The CDR3 spans 15 residues. Looked up from germline, CDR1 is SGHAT and CDR2 is FQDESV (reference sequence). CDR3: CASSLAETPGQPQHF. The CDR3 DNA reads as TGTGCCAGCAGCTTAGCGGAGACTCCCGGACAGCCCCAGCATTTT.

This chain links TRBV19 with TRBJ1-5, with 7 bases aligning to TRBD1. Germline CDR1 and CDR2: LNHDA and SQIVND (reference sequence). The CDR3 has 15 residues. J was trimmed by 4 bases and V by 5 bases; bases with no gene match: 8. The CDR3 loop is CASSPTDRKNQPQHF. Written as DNA, the CDR3 is TGTGCCAGTAGTCCGACGGACAGGAAAAATCAGCCCCAGCATTTT.

The chain links TRBV5-4 to TRBJ1-2; D is unresolved. CDR3 length: 12 residues. The V and J ends lost 4 bases and 7 bases respectively, with 11 bases between them. The V gene's germline CDR1 is SGHNT and CDR2 YYREEE (reference sequence). CDR3 region: CASSGDIGGYTF. The CDR3 DNA is TGTGCCAGCAGCGGTGACATTGGTGGCTACACCTTC. The full variable domain, its missing parts supplied by reference TRBV5-4 and TRBJ1-2, is ETGVTQSPTHLIKTRGQQVTLRCSSQSGHNTVSWYQQALGQGPQFIFQYYREEENGRGNFPPRFSGLQFPNYSSELNVNALELDDSALYLCASSGDIGGYTFGSGTRLTVV.

The V gene is TRBV6-1, the J gene TRBJ1-6; a possible D gene is TRBD1 (6 bases). V was shortened by 5 bases and J by 9 bases, with 14 bases between the two germline ends. Germline loops: CDR1 MNHNS, CDR2 SASEGT. The CDR3 is 14 amino acids. CDR3 region: CASSSRGGISPLHF. In nucleotides, the CDR3 is TGTGCCAGCAGTAGCAGGGGCGGAATTTCACCCCTCCACTTT.

The sample holds a few counts of this clone. J is TRBJ2-7 and V is TRBV11-2; 7 bases are a match to TRBD1. CDR1 and CDR2 from the germline V gene are SGHAT and FQNNGV. The CDR3 totals 14 residues. With 5 bases clipped from V and 2 bases from J, the junction kept 6 bases outside the gene matches. The CDR3 nucleotides read TGTGCCAGCAGCCAGACGACAGGGACCTACGAGCAGTACTTC. Its protein is CASSQTTGTYEQYF.

On this clone: Other DNA sequences from this sample encode an identical CDR3 as well. V and J are TRBV6-1 and TRBJ1-5; no clear D. This CDR3 has 13 residues. V was shortened by 3 bases and J by 4 bases, with 7 bases between the two germline ends. Germline CDR1 and CDR2: MNHNS and SASEGT. The chain's CDR3 is CASSETGNQPQHF. The CDR3 DNA follows: TGTGCCAGCAGTGAGACGGGGAATCAGCCCCAGCATTTT.

The gene calls are TRBV25-1 and TRBJ2-7; a weak D match, TRBD1 (6 bases). The length of the CDR3 is 13 residues. Germline V lookup: CDR1 MGHDK, CDR2 SYGVNS. Trimming took off 7 bases at V and 4 bases at J, with 14 bases between the two ends. CDR3 DNA sequence: TGTGCCAGCACTGGACAGTCGTTGTACGAGCAGTACTTC. Translation: CASTGQSLYEQYF.

The chain couples TRBV5-1 to TRBJ2-1; 12 positions match TRBD1. Trimming took 4 bases from V and 7 from J; bases not matched to a gene: 9. CDR3 length equals 16 residues. Germline V gene lookup returns CDR1 SGHRS and CDR2 YFSETQ. In DNA form, the CDR3 reads TGCGCCAGCAGCACCACGGGACAGGGGGCTGGGAATGAGCAGTTCTTC. Amino acid sequence: CASSTTGQGAGNEQFF.

The chain uses TRBV28 and TRBJ1-1, with a possible D match to TRBD1 (6 bases). This CDR3 is built from 17 residues. The V end was cut by 2 bases, the J end by 1 base, with 17 bases between. Germline CDR1 is MDHEN and CDR2 is SYDVKM. DNA for the CDR3: TGTGCCAGCAGTTTAGGGTCACGGGGGCGGGAGAACACTGAAGCTTTCTTT. Translated: CASSLGSRGRENTEAFF.